This T cell receptor (beta chain) comes out of a study of blood T cell repertoires in COVID-19. Study information: Samples representing acute and convalescent COVID-19 were sourced from the United States, Italy and Spain. T cells, B-cell-depleted T cells, or PBMCs provided the cDNA or gDNA that served as material.

Authors' processing steps: Researchers report that nucleated cell counts were estimated from reference gene primer amplification. Libraries were prepared by immunoSEQ multiplex PCR; TCRdb keeps only in-frame clonotypes and omits some of them. Clonal size and the V and J genes are those of that table, whereas D and trimming came from the DNA. The repertoire holds some 250,000 clones, with 86% as singletons. The germline gives CDR1 SGHRS, CDR2 YFSETQ. The CDR3 has 15 amino acids. V shed 5 bases, J shed 5 bases, and the junction held 9 bases outside the gene matches. The J gene is TRBJ2-2, the V gene TRBV5-1; 7 bases map to TRBD1. The sequencing input was peripheral blood. This sequence originates from a woman aged 25 to 39 who had recovered from COVID-19. CDR3 amino acids: CASRYGTVGTGELFF. Here the CDR3 DNA reads TGCGCCAGCAGATATGGGACAGTAGGAACCGGGGAGCTGTTTTTT.